The clone carrying this TCR beta chain was found a few times. The data were taken from a study of blood T cell repertoires in COVID-19. The CDR3 is made up of 13 amino acids. Trimming took 2 bases from V and 6 from J, leaving 10 bases between them. Germline V gene sequence: CDR1 SGHNT, CDR2 YENEEA. The protocol was immunoSEQ multiplex PCR, while the TCRdb copy is restricted to in-frame clones and leaves out a portion. Here the sample spans around 240,000 clones, about 83% being singletons. The clonotype comes from a woman aged 50 to 60 with acute or convalescent COVID-19. Sample: peripheral blood. The chain combines TRBV11-3 with TRBJ1-2; no clear D. The CDR3 DNA reads TGTGCCAGCAGCTTAACGAAGAGGCATGGCTACACCTTC. This translates into CASSLTKRHGYTF. Complete variable domain (other parts from reference TRBV11-3 and TRBJ1-2): EAGVVQSPRYKIIEKKQPVAFWCNPISGHNTLYWYLQNLGQGPELLIRYENEEAVDDSQLPKDRFSAERLKGVDSTLKIQPAELGDSAVYLCASSLTKRHGYTFGSGTRLTVV.